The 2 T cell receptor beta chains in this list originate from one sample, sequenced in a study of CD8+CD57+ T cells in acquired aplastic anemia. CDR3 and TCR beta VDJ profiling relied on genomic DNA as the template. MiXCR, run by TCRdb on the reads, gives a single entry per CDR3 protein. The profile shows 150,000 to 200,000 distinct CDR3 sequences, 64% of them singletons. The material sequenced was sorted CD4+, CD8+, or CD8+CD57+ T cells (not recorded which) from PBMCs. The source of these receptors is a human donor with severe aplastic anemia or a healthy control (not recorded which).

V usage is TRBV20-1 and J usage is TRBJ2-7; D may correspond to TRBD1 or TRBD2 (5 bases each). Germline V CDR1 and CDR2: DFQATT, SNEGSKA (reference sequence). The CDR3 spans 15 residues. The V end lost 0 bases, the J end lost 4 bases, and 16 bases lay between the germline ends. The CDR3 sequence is CSARDARRGGYEQYF. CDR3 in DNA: TGCAGTGCTAGAGATGCACGACGTGGGGGATACGAGCAGTACTTC.

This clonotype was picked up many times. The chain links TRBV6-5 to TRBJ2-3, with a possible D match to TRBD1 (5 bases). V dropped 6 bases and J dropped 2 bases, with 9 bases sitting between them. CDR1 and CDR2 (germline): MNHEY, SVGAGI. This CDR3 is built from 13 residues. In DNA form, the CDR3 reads TGTGCCAGCAGGCCGACAGCCACAGATACGCAGTATTTT. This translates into CASRPTATDTQYF.